The 18 T cell receptor beta chains presented below share a single source sample, sequenced in a study of T-cell memory formation after mild COVID-19. TCRdb re-called the 5' RACE reads through MiXCR, storing one row per CDR3 protein. This sample has 350,000 to 500,000 distinct CDR3 sequences, with under 20% found just once. Sequenced material: PBMCs or a T cell subset sorted from them (not recorded which). These receptors were obtained from a man aged 18 to 30 who had mild COVID-19 (a few samples of this study predate the infection). Cell type and time point are not known.

CDR3 coding DNA: TGTGCCAGCAGCCCAAGGACTAGCGGGGGGGCTGGTAGCACAGATACGCAGTATTTT. Its translation is CASSPRTSGGAGSTDTQYF. The V call is TRBV7-6, the J call TRBJ2-3; 15 bases are a match to TRBD2. Germline CDR1 SGHVS, CDR2 FNYEAQ. The CDR3 spans 19 residues. Germline trimming cut 5 bases from V and 0 bases from J; bases unmatched to any gene: 9.

The chain has TRBV7-2 and TRBJ2-7, with TRBD2 matching over 8 bases. This CDR3 contains 16 residues. CDR1 is SGHTA and CDR2 is FQGNSA in the germline V gene. V lost 4 bases to trimming and J lost 3 bases; unmatched junction nucleotides: 11. CDR3 loop: CASSYLGSGGGYEQYF. CDR3 nucleotide sequence: TGTGCCAGCAGCTACCTAGGGAGCGGGGGAGGCTACGAGCAGTACTTC.

This clonotype was observed a few times. This chain links TRBV4-1 with TRBJ2-5, with a weak D call TRBD1 (6 bases). The V end was cut by 3 bases, the J end by 4 bases, with 15 bases between. The germline V gene encodes CDR1 MGHRA and CDR2 YSYEKL. The CDR3 contains 15 residues. Here the CDR3 DNA reads TGCGCCAGCAGCCATCTGCGGACAGTAGGAGAGACCCAGTACTTC. This translates into CASSHLRTVGETQYF.

The rearrangement links TRBV27 to TRBJ2-7; 11 nucleotides match TRBD2. J was trimmed by 7 bases and V by 7 bases; bases with no gene match: 12. Germline values: CDR1 MNHEY, CDR2 SMNVEV (reference sequence). The CDR3 is 15 residues long. The chain's CDR3 is CASTSTGTSGLEQYF. CDR3 in DNA: TGTGCCAGCACCTCGACAGGGACTAGCGGCTTGGAGCAGTACTTC.

J is TRBJ1-5 and V is TRBV10-2; no clear D. The CDR3 is made up of 13 amino acids. V was pared by 5 bases and J by 7 bases, with 12 bases between. Germline V gives CDR1 WSHSY, CDR2 SAAADI. The CDR3 spells CASSSTLVQPQHF. DNA for the CDR3: TGCGCCAGCAGTTCCACCCTGGTCCAGCCCCAGCATTTT.

This clonotype was seen more than once but under ten times. The rearrangement uses TRBV6-2 or TRBV6-3 and TRBJ2-7; D not certain. The V gene lost 0 bases and the J gene lost 1 base, with 19 bases spanning the gap. Looked up from germline, CDR1 is MNHEY and CDR2 is SVGEGT. The CDR3 runs to 18 residues. The CDR3 reads CASSYSVIVEGPSYEQYV. In DNA, the CDR3 is TGTGCCAGCAGTTACTCAGTTATAGTGGAAGGGCCATCCTACGAGCAGTACGTC.

This clonotype was seen a handful of times. The rearrangement uses TRBV7-9 and TRBJ1-3; D might be TRBD1 (6 bases). V gave up 5 bases and J gave up 2 bases, with 10 bases separating them. The CDR3 is 14 amino acids. Germline CDR1 is SEHNR and CDR2 is FQNEAQ (reference sequence). The CDR3 DNA is TGTGCCAGCAGCGCCAGGGGAGCTGGAAACACCATATATTTT. It codes for CASSARGAGNTIYF.

The chain links TRBV4-1 to TRBJ1-6; D gene uncertain. This CDR3 has 16 amino acids. CDR1 and CDR2 from the germline V gene are MGHRA and YSYEKL. Deletions cut 0 bases from V and 2 bases from J, with 8 bases between. The CDR3 region is CASSQEGRTYNSPLHF. The CDR3 bases are TGCGCCAGCAGCCAAGAGGGCAGGACCTATAATTCACCCCTCCACTTT.

This clonotype was counted between two and nine times. J is TRBJ1-2 and V is TRBV4-3; D is uncertain. V dropped 2 bases and J dropped 8 bases, with 21 bases sitting between them. CDR3 size: 16 residues. Germline-derived CDR1 and CDR2 are LGHNA and YSLEER. This chain's CDR3 is CASSQNLDTGMGGYTF. The DNA of the CDR3 is TGCGCCAGCAGCCAAAATCTAGACACGGGCATGGGAGGCTACACCTTC.

This clonotype came up a few times. V and J are TRBV6-6 and TRBJ1-2, with 8 bases lining up with TRBD1. The CDR3 has 13 residues. Trimming at V came to 5 bases and at J to 7 bases, leaving 6 bases not matched to a gene. Germline CDR1 and CDR2: MNHNY and SVGAGI (reference sequence). The CDR3, as DNA: TGTGCCAGCAGTCCCACAGGGGGAGTTGGCTACACCTTC. Amino acid sequence: CASSPTGGVGYTF.

This clonotype came up a few times. The chain has TRBV18 and TRBJ1-1, with 7 bases that match TRBD1. The ends lost 3 bases at V and 1 base at J; junction bases unmatched: 14. The CDR3 is made up of 18 amino acids. CDR1 is KGHSH, CDR2 LQKENI, per germline. CDR3 residues: CASSPLSGTAFKNTEAFF. CDR3 in DNA: TGTGCCAGCTCACCTCTTTCCGGGACAGCATTTAAGAACACTGAAGCTTTCTTT. The full variable domain, its missing parts supplied by reference TRBV18 and TRBJ1-1, is NAGVMQNPRHLVRRRGQEARLRCSPMKGHSHVYWYRQLPEEGLKFMVYLQKENIIDESGMPKERFSAEFPKEGPSILRIQQVVRGDSAAYFCASSPLSGTAFKNTEAFFGQGTRLTVV.

The sample holds a few counts of this clonotype. The chain couples TRBV7-3 to TRBJ2-3, with 11 bases aligning to TRBD2. Germline lookup yields CDR1 SGHTA and CDR2 FQGTGA. The CDR3 totals 20 residues. V shed 4 bases, J shed 4 bases, and the junction held 19 bases outside the gene matches. The CDR3: CASSSGILSGGALSADTQYF. The CDR3 DNA reads TGTGCCAGCAGCTCCGGAATCCTTAGCGGGGGGGCGTTATCGGCAGATACGCAGTATTTT.

J is TRBJ1-5 and V is TRBV3-1; 7 bases are a match to TRBD1. After removal of 0 bases from V and 0 bases from J, the junction contained 14 bases not matched to a gene. The germline V gene has CDR1 LGHDT and CDR2 YNNKEL (reference sequence). The CDR3 loop spans 20 amino acids. CDR3 sequence reads: CASSQDRPGQRLYSNQPQHF. CDR3 coding DNA: TGTGCCAGCAGCCAAGATCGTCCGGGACAGCGTCTCTATAGCAATCAGCCCCAGCATTTT.

This clonotype was picked up a small number of times. V and J are TRBV5-4 and TRBJ2-7, with 8 bases identical to TRBD1. CDR3 length: 14 residues. Germline V gives CDR1 SGHNT, CDR2 YYREEE (reference sequence). Trimming took 4 bases from V and 2 from J; bases not matched to a gene: 5. In DNA form, the CDR3 reads TGTGCCAGCAGCATTGGACAGGGACCCTACGAGCAGTACGTC. It specifies CASSIGQGPYEQYV.

This clonotype was picked up a small number of times. The chain carries TRBV7-9 and TRBJ1-2, with 8 bases lining up with TRBD1. The CDR3 runs 14 residues. Per germline, CDR1 SEHNR and CDR2 FQNEAQ (reference sequence). V lost 5 bases and J lost 2; bases outside the gene matches: 4. As DNA, the CDR3 is TGTGCCAGCAGCCCCAGGGGGCCGAACTATGGCTACACCTTC. This codes for CASSPRGPNYGYTF.

This clonotype appeared many times. The chain recombines TRBV5-5 with TRBJ2-2, with D hard to call. CDR1 and CDR2 from the germline V gene are SGHKS and YYEKEE (reference sequence). CDR3 length equals 14 residues. V was pared by 2 bases and J by 0 bases, with 5 bases between. In nucleotides, the CDR3 is TGTGCCAGCAGCTTTTCGTCGAACACCGGGGAGCTGTTTTTT. Translation gives CASSFSSNTGELFF.

The V call is TRBV6-2 or TRBV6-3, the J call TRBJ2-1, with D uncertain. Germline V lookup: CDR1 MNHEY, CDR2 SVGEGT. Trimming pared 2 bases from V and 10 bases from J, leaving 6 bases between. CDR3 length: 11 amino acids. CDR3 sequence: CASSYGSEQFF. The CDR3, as DNA: TGTGCCAGCAGTTACGGGTCCGAGCAGTTCTTC.

This clonotype was seen only a few times. The V and J genes are TRBV12-3 or TRBV12-4 and TRBJ2-3; D gene ambiguous. V lost 5 bases and J lost 0, with 15 bases in between. The CDR3 runs 16 residues. In DNA, the CDR3 is TGTGCCAGCAGTCCGCCCGCCATGGCTAGCACAGATACGCAGTATTTT. It encodes CASSPPAMASTDTQYF.